The clone carrying this T cell receptor beta chain was detected a few times. Its antigen remains unknown. This sample was taken from a study of beta chain features in type 1 diabetes. Study conclusions and caveats: In every one of the four CD4+ subsets, TCRB CDR3s were moderately but significantly shorter in Type 1 diabetes patients.

TCRB transcripts that were expressed got sequenced, as all of the isolated RNA had been reverse transcribed. TCRdb's table, derived via immunoSEQ multiplex PCR, lists solely in-frame clones and lacks some. Among about 640,000 clones listed, over 10% were seen once. There are 15 residues in the CDR3. Germline V gene sequence: CDR1 MDHEN, CDR2 SYDVKM. J gave up 2 bases and V 2 bases, and 3 bases lay outside the gene matches. The receptor was isolated from a man aged 30-40 years with type 1 diabetes. The genes are TRBV28 and TRBJ2-7; 10 positions agree with TRBD1. The sample consisted of naive CD4+ T cells from blood. CDR3 nucleotides: TGTGCCAGCAGTTTAACGGGACAGGGGCCCTACGAGCAGTACTTC. The encoded protein is CASSLTGQGPYEQYF.